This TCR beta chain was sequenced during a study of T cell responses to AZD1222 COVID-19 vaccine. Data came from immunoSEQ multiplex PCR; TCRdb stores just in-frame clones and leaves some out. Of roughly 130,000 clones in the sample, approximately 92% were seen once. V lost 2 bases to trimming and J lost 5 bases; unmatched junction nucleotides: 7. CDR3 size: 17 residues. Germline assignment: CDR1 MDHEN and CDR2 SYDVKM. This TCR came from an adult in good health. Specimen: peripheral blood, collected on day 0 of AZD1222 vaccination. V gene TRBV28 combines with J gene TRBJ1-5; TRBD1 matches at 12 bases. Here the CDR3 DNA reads TGTGCCAGCAGTTTAGGGTTTGGGACAGGGGGCTATCAGCCCCAGCATTTT. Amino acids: CASSLGFGTGGYQPQHF.